This TCR beta chain was profiled in a study of T cells after yellow fever vaccination. The germline CDR1 and CDR2 sequences are DFQATT and SNEGSKA (reference sequence). The CDR3 runs to 13 residues. The V gene lost 3 bases and the J gene lost 7 bases, with 14 bases spanning the gap. In TCRdb, the 5' RACE reads were re-called with MiXCR into one record per CDR3 protein. The sample lists a few hundred thousand distinct CDR3 sequences; 8.7% were seen once. This chain links TRBV20-1 with TRBJ2-3; a weak D match, TRBD2 (6 bases). The sequencing here drew on PBMCs, taken on the day of the first yellow fever vaccination. This clonotype was obtained from a man between 18 and 35 years old who received the YFV17D yellow fever vaccine. The CDR3 is CSARGDSRYTQYF. CDR3 bases: TGCAGTGCTAGGGGGGACTCCCGGTATACGCAGTATTTT.